The entry below gives a single T cell receptor (beta chain) sequence along with its context. What it binds is unknown. Germline CDR1 is MGHDK and CDR2 is SYGVNS. Trimming took off 1 base at V and 2 bases at J, with 8 bases between the two ends. The CDR3 totals 14 residues. The entry originates in a study of cytomegalovirus exposure and HLA in healthy donors. Amplification used 60 Vbeta primers and 13 Jbeta primers. Data came from immunoSEQ multiplex PCR; TCRdb stores just in-frame clones and leaves some out. The sample holds about 120,000 clones, around 86% seen once. The study's findings and limits: Researchers catalogued approximately 160 TCR beta chains as cytomegalovirus-associated.

Sequenced material: PBMCs. The sequence derives from a woman in her 40s in good health and CMV-seronegative. The chain couples TRBV25-1 to TRBJ1-2; D remains unclear. Written as DNA, the CDR3 is TGTGCCAGCAGTGAATTTGGGCAGAACTATGGCTACACCTTC. It encodes CASSEFGQNYGYTF.